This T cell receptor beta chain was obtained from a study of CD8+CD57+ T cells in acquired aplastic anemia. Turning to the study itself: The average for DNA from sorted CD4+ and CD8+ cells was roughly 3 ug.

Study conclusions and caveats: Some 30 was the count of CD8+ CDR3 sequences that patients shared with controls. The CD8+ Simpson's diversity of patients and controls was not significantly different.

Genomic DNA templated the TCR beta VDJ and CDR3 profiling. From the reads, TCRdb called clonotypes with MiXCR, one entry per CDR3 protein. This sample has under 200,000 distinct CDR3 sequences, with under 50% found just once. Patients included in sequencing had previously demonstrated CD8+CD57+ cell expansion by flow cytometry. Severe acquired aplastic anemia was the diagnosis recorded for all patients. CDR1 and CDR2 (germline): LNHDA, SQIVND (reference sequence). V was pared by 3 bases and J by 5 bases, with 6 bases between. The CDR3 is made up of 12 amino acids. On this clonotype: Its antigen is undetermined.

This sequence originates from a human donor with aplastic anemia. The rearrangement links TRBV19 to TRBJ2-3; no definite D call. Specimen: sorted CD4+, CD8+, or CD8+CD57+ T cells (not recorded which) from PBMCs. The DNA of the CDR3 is TGTGCCAGTAGTATCGTTCAAGATACGCAGTATTTT. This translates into CASSIVQDTQYF.